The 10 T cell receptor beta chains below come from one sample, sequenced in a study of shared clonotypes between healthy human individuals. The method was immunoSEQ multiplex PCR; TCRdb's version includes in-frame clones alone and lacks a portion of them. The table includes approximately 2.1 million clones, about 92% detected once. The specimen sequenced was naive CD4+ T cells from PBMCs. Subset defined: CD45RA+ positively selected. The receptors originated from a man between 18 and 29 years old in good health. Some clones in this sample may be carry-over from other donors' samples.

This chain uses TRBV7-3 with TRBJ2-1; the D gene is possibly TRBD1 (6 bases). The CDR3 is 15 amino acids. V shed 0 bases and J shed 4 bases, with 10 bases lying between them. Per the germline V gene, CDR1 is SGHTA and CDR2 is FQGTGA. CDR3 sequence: CASSLTTGSYNEQFF. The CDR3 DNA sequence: TGTGCCAGCAGCTTAACTACAGGGTCGTACAATGAGCAGTTCTTC. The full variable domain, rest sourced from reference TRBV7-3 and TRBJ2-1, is GAGVSQTPSNKVTEKGKYVELRCDPISGHTALYWYRQSLGQGPEFLIYFQGTGAADDSGLPNDRFFAVRPEGSVSTLKIQRTERGDSAVYLCASSLTTGSYNEQFFGPGTRLTVL.

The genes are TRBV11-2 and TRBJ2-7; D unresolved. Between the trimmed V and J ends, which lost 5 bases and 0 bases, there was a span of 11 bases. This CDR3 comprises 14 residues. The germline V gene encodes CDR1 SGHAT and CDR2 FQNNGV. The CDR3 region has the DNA TGTGCCAGCAGCCGGGCCGATAGCTCCTACGAGCAGTACTTC. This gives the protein CASSRADSSYEQYF.

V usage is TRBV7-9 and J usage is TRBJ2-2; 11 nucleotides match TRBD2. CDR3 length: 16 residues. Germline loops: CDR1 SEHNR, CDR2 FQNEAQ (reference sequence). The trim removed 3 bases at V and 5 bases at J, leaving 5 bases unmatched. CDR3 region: CASSFLSGRGTGELFF. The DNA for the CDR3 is TGTGCCAGCAGCTTCCTTAGCGGGAGGGGAACCGGGGAGCTGTTTTTT.

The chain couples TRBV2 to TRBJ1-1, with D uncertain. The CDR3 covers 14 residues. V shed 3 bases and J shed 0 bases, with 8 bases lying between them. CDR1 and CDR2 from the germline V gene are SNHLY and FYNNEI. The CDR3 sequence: CASSDRFLNTEAFF. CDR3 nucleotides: TGTGCCAGCAGTGATCGGTTTTTGAACACTGAAGCTTTCTTT. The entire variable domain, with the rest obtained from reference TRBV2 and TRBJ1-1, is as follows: EPEVTQTPSHQVTQMGQEVILRCVPISNHLYFYWYRQILGQKVEFLVSFYNNEISEKSEIFDDQFSVERPDGSNFTLKIRSTKLEDSAMYFCASSDRFLNTEAFFGQGTRLTVV.

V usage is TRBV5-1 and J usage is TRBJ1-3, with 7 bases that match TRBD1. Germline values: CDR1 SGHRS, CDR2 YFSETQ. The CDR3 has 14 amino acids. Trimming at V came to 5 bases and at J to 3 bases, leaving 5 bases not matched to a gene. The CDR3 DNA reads TGCGCCAGCAGGGAGACAGGGCTTGGAAACACCATATATTTT. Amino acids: CASRETGLGNTIYF.

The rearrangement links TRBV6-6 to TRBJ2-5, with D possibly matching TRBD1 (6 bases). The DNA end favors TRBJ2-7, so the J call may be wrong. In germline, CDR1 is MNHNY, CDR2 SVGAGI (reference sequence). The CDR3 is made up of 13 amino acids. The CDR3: CASSNRVLDEQYF. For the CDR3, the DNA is TGTGCCAGCAGCAACAGGGTCCTCGACGAGCAGTACTTC.

CDR3 sequence reads: CASSLGQGFRETQYF. In nucleotides, the CDR3 is TGTGCCAGCTCCCTGGGACAGGGGTTTCGAGAGACCCAGTACTTC. The rearrangement joins TRBV18 to TRBJ2-5, with 10 nucleotides matching TRBD1. Germline V gene data show CDR1 as KGHSH and CDR2 as LQKENI. The length of the CDR3 is 15 residues. Losses at the gene ends were 6 bases for V and 4 bases for J; bases not matched to a gene: 8.

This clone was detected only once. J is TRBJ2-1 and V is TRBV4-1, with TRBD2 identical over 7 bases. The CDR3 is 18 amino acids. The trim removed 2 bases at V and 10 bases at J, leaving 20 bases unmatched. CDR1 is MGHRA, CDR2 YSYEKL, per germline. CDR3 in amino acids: CASSQLSTREAREREQFF. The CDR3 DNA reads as TGCGCCAGCAGCCAACTATCCACTAGGGAGGCGCGGGAGAGGGAGCAGTTCTTC.

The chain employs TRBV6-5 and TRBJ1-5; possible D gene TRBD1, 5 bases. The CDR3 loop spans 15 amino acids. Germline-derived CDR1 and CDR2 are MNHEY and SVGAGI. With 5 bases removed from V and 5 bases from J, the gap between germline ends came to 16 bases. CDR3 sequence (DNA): TGTGCCAGCAGTCCCCGCGGGGGTGTGGATCAGCCCCAGCATTTT. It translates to CASSPRGGVDQPQHF.

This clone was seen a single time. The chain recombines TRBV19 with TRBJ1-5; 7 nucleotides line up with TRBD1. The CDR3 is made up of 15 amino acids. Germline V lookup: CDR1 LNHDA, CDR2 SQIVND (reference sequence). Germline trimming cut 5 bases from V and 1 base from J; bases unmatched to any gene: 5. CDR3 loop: CASSSLGQSNQPQHF. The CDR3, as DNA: TGTGCCAGTAGTTCCCTGGGACAGAGCAATCAGCCCCAGCATTTT.